The text below deals with one T cell receptor beta chain. What it recognizes is unknown. The data belong to a study of CD8+CD57+ T cells in acquired aplastic anemia. Study context: The average read count for CD4+ cells in healthy donors was around 9.9 million. Study-level points and caveats: CD8+ Simpson's diversity showed no significant patient-control difference.

The CDR3 loop spans 14 amino acids. Losses at the gene ends were 5 bases for V and 4 bases for J; bases not matched to a gene: 7. Germline V gene lookup returns CDR1 SGHVS and CDR2 FQNEAQ. Researchers used genomic DNA as the template to profile TCR beta VDJ and CDR3. Using its own MiXCR run on the reads, TCRdb lists one record per CDR3 protein. The profile shows tens of thousands of distinct CDR3 sequences, over 45% of them singletons. The material sequenced was sorted CD4+, CD8+, or CD8+CD57+ T cells (not recorded which) from PBMCs. The chain links TRBV7-8 to TRBJ2-7; 8 bases are shared with TRBD1. The receptor's source is a human donor in good health, serving as a control. The CDR3 sequence is CASSPQGGIYEQYF. In DNA, the CDR3 is TGTGCCAGCAGCCCACAGGGGGGTATTTACGAGCAGTACTTC.